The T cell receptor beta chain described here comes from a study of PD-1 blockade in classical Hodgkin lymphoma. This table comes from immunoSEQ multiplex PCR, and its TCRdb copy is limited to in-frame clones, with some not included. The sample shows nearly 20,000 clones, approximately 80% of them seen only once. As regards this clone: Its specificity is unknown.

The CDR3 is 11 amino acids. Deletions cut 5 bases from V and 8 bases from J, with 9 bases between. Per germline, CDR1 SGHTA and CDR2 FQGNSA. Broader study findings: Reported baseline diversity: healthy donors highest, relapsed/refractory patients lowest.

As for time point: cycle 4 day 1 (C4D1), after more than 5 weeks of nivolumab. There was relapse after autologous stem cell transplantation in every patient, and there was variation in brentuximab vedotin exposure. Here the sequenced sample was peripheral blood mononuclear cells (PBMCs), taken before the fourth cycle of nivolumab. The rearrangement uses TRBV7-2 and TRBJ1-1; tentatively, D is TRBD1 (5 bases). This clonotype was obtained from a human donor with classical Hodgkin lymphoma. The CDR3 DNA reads TGTGCCAGCAGCCTACACAGGGAAGCTTTCTTT. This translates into CASSLHREAFF.